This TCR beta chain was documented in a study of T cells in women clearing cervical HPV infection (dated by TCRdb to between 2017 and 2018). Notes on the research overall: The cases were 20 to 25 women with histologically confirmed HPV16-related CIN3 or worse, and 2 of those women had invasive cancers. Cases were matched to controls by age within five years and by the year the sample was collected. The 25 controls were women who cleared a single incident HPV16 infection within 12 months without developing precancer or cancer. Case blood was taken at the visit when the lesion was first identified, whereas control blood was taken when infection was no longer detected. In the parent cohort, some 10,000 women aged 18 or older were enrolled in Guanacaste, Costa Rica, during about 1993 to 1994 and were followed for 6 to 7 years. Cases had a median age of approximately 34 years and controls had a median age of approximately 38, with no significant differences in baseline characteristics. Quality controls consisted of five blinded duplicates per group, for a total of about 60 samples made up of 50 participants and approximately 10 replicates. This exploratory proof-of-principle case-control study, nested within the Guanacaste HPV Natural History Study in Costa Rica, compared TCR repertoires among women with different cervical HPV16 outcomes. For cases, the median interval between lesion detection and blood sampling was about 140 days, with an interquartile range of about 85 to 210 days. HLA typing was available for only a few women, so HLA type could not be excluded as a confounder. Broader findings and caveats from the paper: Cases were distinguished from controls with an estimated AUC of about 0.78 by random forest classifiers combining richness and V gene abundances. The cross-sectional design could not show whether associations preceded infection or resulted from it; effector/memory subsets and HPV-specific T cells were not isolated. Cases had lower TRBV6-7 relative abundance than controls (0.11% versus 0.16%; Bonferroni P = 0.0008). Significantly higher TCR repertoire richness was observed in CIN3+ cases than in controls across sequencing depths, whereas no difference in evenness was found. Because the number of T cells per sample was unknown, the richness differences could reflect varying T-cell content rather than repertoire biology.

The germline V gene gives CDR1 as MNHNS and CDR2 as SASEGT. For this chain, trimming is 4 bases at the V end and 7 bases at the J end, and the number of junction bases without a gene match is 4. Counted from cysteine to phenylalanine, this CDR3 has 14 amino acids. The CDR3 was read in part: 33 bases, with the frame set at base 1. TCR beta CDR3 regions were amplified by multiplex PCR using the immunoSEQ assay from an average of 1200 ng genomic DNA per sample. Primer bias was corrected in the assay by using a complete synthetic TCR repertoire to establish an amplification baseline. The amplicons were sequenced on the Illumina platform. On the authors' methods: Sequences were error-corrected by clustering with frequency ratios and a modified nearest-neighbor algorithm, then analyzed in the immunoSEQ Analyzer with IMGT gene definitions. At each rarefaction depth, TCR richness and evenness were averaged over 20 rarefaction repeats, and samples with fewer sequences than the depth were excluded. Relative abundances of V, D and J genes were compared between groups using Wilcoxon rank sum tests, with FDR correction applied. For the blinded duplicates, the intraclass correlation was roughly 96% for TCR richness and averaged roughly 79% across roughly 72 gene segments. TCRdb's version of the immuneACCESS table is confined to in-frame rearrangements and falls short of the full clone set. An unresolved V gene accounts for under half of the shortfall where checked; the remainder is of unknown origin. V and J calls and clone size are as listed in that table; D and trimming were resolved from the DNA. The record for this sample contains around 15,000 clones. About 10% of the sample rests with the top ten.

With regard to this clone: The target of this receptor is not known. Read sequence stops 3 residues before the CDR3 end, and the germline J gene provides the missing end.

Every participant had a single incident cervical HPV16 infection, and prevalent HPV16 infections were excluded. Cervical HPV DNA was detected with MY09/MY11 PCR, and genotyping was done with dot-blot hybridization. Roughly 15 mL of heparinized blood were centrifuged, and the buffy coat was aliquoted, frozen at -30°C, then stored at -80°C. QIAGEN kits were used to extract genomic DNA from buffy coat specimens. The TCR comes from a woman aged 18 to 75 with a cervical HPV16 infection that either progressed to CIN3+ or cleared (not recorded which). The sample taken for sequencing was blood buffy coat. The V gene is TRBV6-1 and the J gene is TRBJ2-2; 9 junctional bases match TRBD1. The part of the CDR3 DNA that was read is TGTGCCAGCAGTGTCACAGGGGGCGGCGGGGAG. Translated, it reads CASSVTGGGGE. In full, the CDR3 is CASSVTGGGGELFF.